This entry lists 3 T cell receptor beta chains sequenced from one sample in a study of OX40 agonist ivuxolimab in advanced cancers. TCRdb's copy holds only in-frame clones and misses some; the assay was immunoSEQ multiplex PCR. The repertoire holds just under 65,000 clones, with about 90% as singletons. This material consisted of CD4+ or CD8+ T cells sorted from blood, taken in a trial of the OX40 agonist ivuxolimab. These receptors were collected from an adult with an advanced solid tumor such as melanoma, head and neck, liver or kidney cancer.

CDR3 sequence: CASSIGHSLATNEKLFF. CDR3 DNA sequence: TGTGCCAGCAGCATCGGACACAGTTTAGCAACTAATGAAAAACTGTTTTTT. The chain has TRBV9 and TRBJ1-4; a weak D match, TRBD1 (5 bases). V was trimmed by 4 bases and J by 0 bases, leaving 16 bases between them. Germline V gives CDR1 SGDLS, CDR2 YYNGEE. This CDR3 is 17 amino acids long.

The gene calls are TRBV6-6 and TRBJ2-7, with 11 bases matching TRBD2. Germline loops: CDR1 MNHNY, CDR2 SVGAGI (reference sequence). This CDR3 spans 16 amino acids. With V trimmed by 5 bases and J by 7 bases, 13 bases remained unmatched. The DNA of the CDR3 is TGTGCCAGCAGTCCACAACTAGCGGGAGCTTCTAAGGAGCAGTACTTC. Translated, it gives CASSPQLAGASKEQYF.

This rearrangement joins TRBV30 to TRBJ2-1; 13 bases match TRBD2. Per germline, CDR1 GTSNPN and CDR2 SVGIG (reference sequence). With 7 bases clipped from V and 1 base from J, the junction kept 13 bases outside the gene matches. The CDR3 consists of 18 residues. This CDR3 reads CAFTDPGLAGASYNEQFF. CDR3 bases: TGTGCCTTTACTGACCCCGGACTAGCGGGAGCATCCTACAATGAGCAGTTCTTC.